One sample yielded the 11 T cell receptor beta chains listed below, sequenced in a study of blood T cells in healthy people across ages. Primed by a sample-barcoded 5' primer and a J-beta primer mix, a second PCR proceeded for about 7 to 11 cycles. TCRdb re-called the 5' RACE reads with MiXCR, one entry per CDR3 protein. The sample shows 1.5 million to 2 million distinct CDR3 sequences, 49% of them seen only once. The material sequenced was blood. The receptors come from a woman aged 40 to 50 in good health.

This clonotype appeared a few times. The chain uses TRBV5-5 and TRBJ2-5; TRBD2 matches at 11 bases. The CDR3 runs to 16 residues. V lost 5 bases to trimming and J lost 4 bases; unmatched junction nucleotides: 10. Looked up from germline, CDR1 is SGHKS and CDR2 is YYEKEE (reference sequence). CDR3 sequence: CASRPAGLAGGETQYF. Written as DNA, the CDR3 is TGTGCCAGCAGACCGGCAGGACTAGCGGGTGGAGAGACCCAGTACTTC.

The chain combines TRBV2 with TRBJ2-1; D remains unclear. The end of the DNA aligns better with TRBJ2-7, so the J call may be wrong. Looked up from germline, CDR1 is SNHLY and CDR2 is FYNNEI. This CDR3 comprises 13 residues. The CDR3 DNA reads TGTGCCAGCAGTGACACCCTCTACAATGAGCAGTACTTC. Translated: CASSDTLYNEQYF.

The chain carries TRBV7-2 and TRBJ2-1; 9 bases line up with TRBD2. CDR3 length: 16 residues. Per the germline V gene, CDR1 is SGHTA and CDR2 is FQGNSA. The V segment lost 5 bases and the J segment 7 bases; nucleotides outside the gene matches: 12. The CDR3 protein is CASSPQPRLAGNEQFF. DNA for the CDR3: TGTGCCAGCAGCCCCCAACCCCGGCTAGCGGGGAATGAGCAGTTCTTC.

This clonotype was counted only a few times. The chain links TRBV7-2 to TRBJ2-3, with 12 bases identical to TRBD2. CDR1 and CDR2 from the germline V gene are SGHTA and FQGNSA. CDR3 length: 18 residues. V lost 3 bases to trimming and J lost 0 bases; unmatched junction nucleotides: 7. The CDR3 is CASSFGLAGPTSTDTQYF. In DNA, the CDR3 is TGTGCCAGCAGCTTTGGACTAGCGGGGCCTACCAGCACAGATACGCAGTATTTT. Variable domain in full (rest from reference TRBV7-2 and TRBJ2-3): GAGVSQSPSNKVTEKGKDVELRCDPISGHTALYWYRQSLGQGLEFLIYFQGNSAPDKSGLPSDRFSAERTGGSVSTLTIQRTQQEDSAVYLCASSFGLAGPTSTDTQYFGPGTRLTVL.

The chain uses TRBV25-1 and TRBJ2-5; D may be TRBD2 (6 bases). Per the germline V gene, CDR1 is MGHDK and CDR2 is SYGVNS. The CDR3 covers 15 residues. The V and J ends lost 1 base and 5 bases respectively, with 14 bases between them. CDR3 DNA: TGTGCCAGCAGTGAATTTGAAGACAGCGGGGAGACCCAGTACTTC. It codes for CASSEFEDSGETQYF.

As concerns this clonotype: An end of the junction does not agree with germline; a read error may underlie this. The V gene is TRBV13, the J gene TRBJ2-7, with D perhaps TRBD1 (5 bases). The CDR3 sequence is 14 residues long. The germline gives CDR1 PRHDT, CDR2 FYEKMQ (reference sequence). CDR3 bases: TGTACCAGCAGCCAAAGACAGCTATCCTACGAGCAGTACTTC. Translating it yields CTSSQRQLSYEQYF.

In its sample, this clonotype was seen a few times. The CDR3 bases are TGTGCCAGCAGCTTGCTCCACGGGACAGACAAGGAATACTATGGCTACACCTTC. Amino acids: CASSLLHGTDKEYYGYTF. V usage is TRBV5-6 and J usage is TRBJ1-2, with 7 bases aligning to TRBD1. V lost 1 base to trimming and J lost 3 bases; unmatched junction nucleotides: 15. Germline V CDR1 and CDR2: SGHDT, YYEEEE. The CDR3 loop spans 18 amino acids.

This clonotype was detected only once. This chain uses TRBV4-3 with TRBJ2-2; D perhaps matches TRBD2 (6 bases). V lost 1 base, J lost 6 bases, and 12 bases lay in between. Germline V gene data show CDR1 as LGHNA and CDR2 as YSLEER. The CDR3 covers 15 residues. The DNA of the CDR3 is TGCGCCAGCAGCCAAGTCTTAGGACTACCCGGGGAGCTGTTTTTT. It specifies CASSQVLGLPGELFF.

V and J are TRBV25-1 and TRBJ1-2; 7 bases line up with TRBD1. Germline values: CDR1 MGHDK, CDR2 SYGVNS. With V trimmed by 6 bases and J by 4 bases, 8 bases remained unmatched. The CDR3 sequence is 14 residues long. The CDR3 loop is CASRRQGVGYGYTF. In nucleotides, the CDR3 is TGTGCCAGCAGGAGACAGGGAGTTGGCTATGGCTACACCTTC.

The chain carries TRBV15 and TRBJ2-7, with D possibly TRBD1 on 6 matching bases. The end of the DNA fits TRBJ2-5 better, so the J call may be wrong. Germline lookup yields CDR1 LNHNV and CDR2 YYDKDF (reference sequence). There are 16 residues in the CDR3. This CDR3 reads CATSIGPGTLGETQYF. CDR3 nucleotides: TGTGCCACCAGCATAGGCCCCGGGACACTCGGAGAGACCCAGTACTTC.

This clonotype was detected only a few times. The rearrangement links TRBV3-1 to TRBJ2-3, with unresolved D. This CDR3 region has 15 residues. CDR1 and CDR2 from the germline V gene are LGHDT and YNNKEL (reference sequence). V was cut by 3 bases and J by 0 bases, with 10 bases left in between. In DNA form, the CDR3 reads TGTGCCAGCAGCCACGCGGCAGCCAGCACAGATACGCAGTATTTT. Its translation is CASSHAAASTDTQYF.